Listed below are T cell receptor beta chains from one sample, sequenced in a study of CD8+CD57+ T cells in acquired aplastic anemia. TCRdb passed the reads through MiXCR, listing each CDR3 protein once. This sample yields 200,000 to 250,000 distinct CDR3 sequences, of which over 55% are seen a single time; 58% belongs to the top ten. The material sequenced was sorted CD4+, CD8+, or CD8+CD57+ T cells (not recorded which) from PBMCs. The origin of the receptors is a human donor with aplastic anemia. Each CDR3 is given with its conserved first and last residue. The D gene is left open where the match is weak. Size is stated for part of the rows, as once, few or many counts, or as a class when the clone is expanded.

J | size | V | D | CDR3 | DNA
TRBJ1-6 | - | TRBV6-5 | - | CASRPTGYNSPLHF | TGTGCCAGCAGGCCCACGGGCTATAATTCACCCCTCCACTTT
TRBJ2-2 | - | TRBV19 | - | CASNPHHNTGELFF | TGTGCCAGTAACCCTCATCATAACACCGGGGAGCTGTTTTTT
TRBJ1-5 | few | TRBV25-1 | TRBD1 | CASSEGDRENQPQHF | TGTGCCAGCAGTGAAGGGGACAGGGAAAATCAGCCCCAGCATTTT
TRBJ2-3 | - | TRBV10-1 | TRBD2 | CASSPTSASGRTTDTQYF | TGCGCCAGCAGTCCTACGAGCGCTAGCGGGAGAACCACAGATACGCAGTATTTT
TRBJ1-2 | - | TRBV10-3 | - | CAISRSGGHYGYTF | TGTGCCATCAGCCGCTCGGGGGGGCACTATGGCTACACCTTC
TRBJ2-2 | - | TRBV19 | TRBD1 | CASRGQGRTGELFF | TGTGCCAGTCGCGGACAGGGGCGCACCGGGGAGCTGTTTTTT
TRBJ1-2 | - | TRBV7-3 | TRBD1 | CASSSTDRGDYGYTF | TGTGCCAGCAGCTCCACCGACAGGGGCGACTATGGCTACACCTTC
TRBJ1-4 | - | TRBV15 | - | CATSRGHANEKLFF | TGTGCCACCAGCAGAGGACACGCTAATGAAAAACTGTTTTTT
TRBJ2-3 | - | TRBV20-1 | TRBD2 | CSPLLTSGQEAPDTQYF | TGCAGTCCGCTGCTAACTAGCGGACAAGAAGCGCCAGATACGCAGTATTTT
TRBJ2-7 | few | TRBV19 | - | CASIGQFSYEQYF | TGTGCCAGTATCGGTCAGTTCTCCTACGAGCAGTACTTC
TRBJ1-4 | - | TRBV9 | - | CASSVEAGRTNEKLFF | TGTGCCAGCAGCGTAGAGGCTGGTAGGACTAATGAAAAACTGTTTTTT
TRBJ2-1 | many | TRBV12-3/TRBV12-4 | TRBD2 | CASSYGGGANEQFF | TGTGCCAGCAGTTACGGCGGGGGGGCCAATGAGCAGTTCTTC
TRBJ2-7 | - | TRBV5-1 | - | CASSLRQNPHEQYF | TGCGCCAGCAGCTTGCGACAGAATCCCCACGAGCAGTACTTC
TRBJ2-5 | - | TRBV20-1 | TRBD1 | CSAPGQTKETQYF | TGCAGTGCTCCGGGACAGACAAAAGAGACCCAGTACTTC
TRBJ2-3 | once | TRBV7-2 | TRBD2 | CASSSGGLTSGRRSDTQYF | TGTGCCAGCAGCAGCGGAGGGCTTACTAGCGGGAGGCGGTCAGATACGCAGTATTTT
TRBJ2-4 | - | TRBV2 | - | CASSEEWLVAKNIQYF | TGTGCCAGCAGTGAAGAATGGCTCGTAGCCAAAAACATTCAGTACTTC
TRBJ2-7 | once | TRBV20-1 | TRBD1 | CSASDTRGLYEQYF | TGCAGTGCTAGCGATACCAGGGGGCTTTACGAGCAGTACTTC
TRBJ1-3 | - | TRBV7-2 | - | CASSFPASGNTIYF | TGTGCCAGCAGCTTCCCAGCCTCTGGAAACACCATATATTTT
TRBJ1-6 | - | TRBV10-2 | - | CASSEGTSNSPLHF | TGCGCCAGCAGTGAGGGGACATCCAATTCACCCCTCCACTTT
TRBJ2-1 | - | TRBV7-8 | TRBD2 | CASSLPAGEYNEQFF | TGTGCCAGCAGCTTACCAGCGGGGGAATACAATGAGCAGTTCTTC
TRBJ1-5 | - | TRBV7-3 | - | CASSLDATGQPQHF | TGTGCCAGCAGCTTAGACGCAACAGGTCAGCCCCAGCATTTT
TRBJ1-6 | - | TRBV19 | TRBD1 | CASQDREGSPLHF | TGTGCCAGTCAGGACAGGGAAGGTTCACCCCTCCACTTT
TRBJ1-1 | - | TRBV7-8 | - | CASARQGNTEAFF | TGTGCCAGCGCCCGGCAGGGGAACACTGAAGCTTTCTTT
TRBJ1-4 | - | TRBV19 | - | CASSIGQINEKLFF | TGTGCCAGTAGTATCGGTCAGATTAATGAAAAACTGTTTTTT
TRBJ2-2 | - | TRBV25-1 | TRBD1 | CASRGTGGDTGELFF | TGTGCCAGCCGCGGAACAGGGGGCGACACCGGGGAGCTGTTTTTT
TRBJ1-1 | - | TRBV20-1 | - | CSARDTITGRTEAFF | TGCAGTGCTAGAGATACAATCACAGGGCGAACCGAAGCTTTCTTT
TRBJ2-1 | - | TRBV6-1 | - | CASSATPGSYNEQFF | TGTGCCAGCTCGGCGACGCCAGGCTCCTACAATGAGCAGTTCTTC
TRBJ2-1 | - | TRBV20-1 | TRBD2 | CSARDHGRSSSYNEQFF | TGCAGTGCTAGAGATCACGGGAGGTCGAGCTCCTACAATGAGCAGTTCTTC
TRBJ2-5 | - | TRBV11-2 | - | CASSLWREETQYF | TGTGCCAGCAGCTTATGGAGGGAAGAGACCCAGTACTTC
TRBJ1-2 | once | TRBV12-3/TRBV12-4 | - | CASSRGLAYGYTF | TGTGCCAGCAGTCGGGGACTAGCCTATGGCTACACCTTC
TRBJ2-7 | many | TRBV27 | - | CASSLTGVDEQYF | TGTGCCAGCAGTTTAACCGGGGTAGACGAGCAGTACTTC
TRBJ1-3 | - | TRBV7-2 | - | CASSVRGRGNGNTIYF | TGTGCCAGCAGCGTCAGGGGACGGGGAAATGGAAACACCATATATTTT
TRBJ2-1 | - | TRBV7-3 | TRBD1 | CASSSRPQGGSGWERGWANNEQFF | TGTGCCAGCAGCTCCCGCCCACAAGGGGGCTCCGGGTGGGAGAGAGGGTGGGCCAACAATGAGCAGTTCTTC
TRBJ1-2 | - | TRBV24-1 | TRBD1 | CATSTQGEEYGYTF | TGTGCCACCAGCACCCAGGGGGAAGAGTATGGCTACACCTTC
TRBJ2-7 | - | TRBV6-5 | TRBD2 | CASSYTGTSGYEQYF | TGTGCCAGCAGTTACACGGGGACTAGCGGGTACGAGCAGTACTTC
TRBJ2-5 | - | TRBV6-5 | - | CASRWEETQYF | TGTGCCAGCAGATGGGAAGAGACCCAGTACTTC
TRBJ1-6 | - | TRBV4-3 | - | CASSQDRRTSPLHF | TGCGCCAGCAGCCAAGACAGAAGAACGTCACCCCTCCACTTT
TRBJ1-5 | once | TRBV2 | - | CASNGGTLLEPQHF | TGTGCCAGCAACGGAGGGACACTACTGGAGCCCCAGCATTTT
TRBJ2-5 | - | TRBV19 | - | CASSVPGSETQYF | TGTGCCAGTAGTGTCCCAGGGTCGGAGACCCAGTACTTC
TRBJ2-1 | - | TRBV2 | - | CASSDPGTGINEQFF | TGTGCCAGCAGCGACCCCGGGACTGGCATCAATGAGCAGTTCTTC
TRBJ2-1 | many | TRBV4-2 | - | CASFSGSGNEQFF | TGTGCCAGCTTTAGCGGTTCAGGGAATGAGCAGTTCTTC
TRBJ2-1 | - | TRBV20-1 | TRBD2 | CRAETGGLGEQFF | TGCAGGGCAGAGACGGGAGGGCTGGGTGAGCAGTTCTTC
TRBJ2-3 | - | TRBV9 | TRBD2 | CASSPLAGGATDTQYF | TGTGCCAGCAGCCCGCTAGCGGGAGGAGCAACAGATACGCAGTATTTT
TRBJ2-5 | - | TRBV5-1 | - | CASSSWDGVQETQYF | TGCGCCAGCAGCTCCTGGGACGGAGTTCAGGAGACCCAGTACTTC
TRBJ1-1 | many | TRBV2 | - | CASTGTEAFF | TGTGCCAGCACCGGGACTGAAGCTTTCTTT